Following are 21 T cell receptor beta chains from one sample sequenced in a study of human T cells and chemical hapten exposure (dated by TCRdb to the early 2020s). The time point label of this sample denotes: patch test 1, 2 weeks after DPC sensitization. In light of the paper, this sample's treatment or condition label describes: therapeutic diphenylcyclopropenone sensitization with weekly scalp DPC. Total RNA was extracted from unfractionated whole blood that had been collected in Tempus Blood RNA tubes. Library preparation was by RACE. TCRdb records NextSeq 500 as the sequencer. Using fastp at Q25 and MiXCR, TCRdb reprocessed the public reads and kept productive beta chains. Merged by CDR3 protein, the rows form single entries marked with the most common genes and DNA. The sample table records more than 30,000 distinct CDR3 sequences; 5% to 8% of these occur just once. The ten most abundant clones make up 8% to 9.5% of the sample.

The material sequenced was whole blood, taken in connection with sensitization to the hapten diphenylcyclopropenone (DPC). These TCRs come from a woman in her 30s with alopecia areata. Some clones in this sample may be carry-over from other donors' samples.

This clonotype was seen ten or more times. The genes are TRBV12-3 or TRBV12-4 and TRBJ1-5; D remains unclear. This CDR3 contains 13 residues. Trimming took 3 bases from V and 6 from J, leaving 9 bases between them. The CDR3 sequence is CASSLGYGQPQHF. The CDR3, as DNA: TGTGCCAGCAGTTTGGGGTACGGTCAGCCCCAGCATTTT.

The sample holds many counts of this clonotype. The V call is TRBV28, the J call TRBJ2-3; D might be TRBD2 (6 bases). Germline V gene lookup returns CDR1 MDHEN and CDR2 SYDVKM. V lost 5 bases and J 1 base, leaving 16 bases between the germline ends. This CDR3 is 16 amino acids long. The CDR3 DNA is TGTGCCAGCAGTACTCCGTTGGGGGGAGGCACAGATACGCAGTATTTT. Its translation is CASSTPLGGGTDTQYF.

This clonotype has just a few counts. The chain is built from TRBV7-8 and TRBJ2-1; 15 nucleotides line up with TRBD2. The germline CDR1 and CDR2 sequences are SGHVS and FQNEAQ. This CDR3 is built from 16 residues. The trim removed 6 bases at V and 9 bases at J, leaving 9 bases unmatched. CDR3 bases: TGTGCCAGCAGTCCTCGGACTAGCGGGGGGGCCCCTGAGCAGTTCTTC. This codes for CASSPRTSGGAPEQFF.

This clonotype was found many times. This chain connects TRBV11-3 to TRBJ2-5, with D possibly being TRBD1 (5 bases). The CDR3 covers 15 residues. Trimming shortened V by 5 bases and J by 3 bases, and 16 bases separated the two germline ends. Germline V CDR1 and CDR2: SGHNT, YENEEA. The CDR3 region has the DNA TGTGCCAGCAGCCCATCCGTTGGCAGGGAAGAGACCCAGTACTTC. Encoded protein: CASSPSVGREETQYF.

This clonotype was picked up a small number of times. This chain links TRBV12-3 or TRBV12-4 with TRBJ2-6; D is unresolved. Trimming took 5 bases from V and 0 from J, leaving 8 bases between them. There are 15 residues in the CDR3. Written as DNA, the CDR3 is TGTGCCAGCAGTCCTAGGAACTCTGGGGCCAACGTCCTGACTTTC. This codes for CASSPRNSGANVLTF.

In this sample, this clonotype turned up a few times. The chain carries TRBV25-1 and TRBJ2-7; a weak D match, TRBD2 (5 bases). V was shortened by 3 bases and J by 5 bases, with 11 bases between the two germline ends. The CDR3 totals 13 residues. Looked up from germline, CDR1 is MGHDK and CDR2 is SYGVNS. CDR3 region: CASSEFFGNEQYF. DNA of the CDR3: TGTGCCAGCAGTGAGTTTTTCGGGAACGAGCAGTACTTC.

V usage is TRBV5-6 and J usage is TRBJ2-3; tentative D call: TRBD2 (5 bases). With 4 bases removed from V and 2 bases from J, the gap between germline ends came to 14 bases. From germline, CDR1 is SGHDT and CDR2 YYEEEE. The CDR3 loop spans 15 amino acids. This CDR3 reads CASSKALAFTDTQYF. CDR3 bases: TGTGCCAGCAGCAAGGCCCTAGCCTTCACAGATACGCAGTATTTT.

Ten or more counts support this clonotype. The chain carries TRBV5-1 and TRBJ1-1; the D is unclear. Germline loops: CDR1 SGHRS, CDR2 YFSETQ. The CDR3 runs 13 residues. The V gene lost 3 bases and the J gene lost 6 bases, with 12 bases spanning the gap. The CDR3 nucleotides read TGCGCCAGCAGCTATACGGACGGGCCTGAAGCTTTCTTT. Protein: CASSYTDGPEAFF.

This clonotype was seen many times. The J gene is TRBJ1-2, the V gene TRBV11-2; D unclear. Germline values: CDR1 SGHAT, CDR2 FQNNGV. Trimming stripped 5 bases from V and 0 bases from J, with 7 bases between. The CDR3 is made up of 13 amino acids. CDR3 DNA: TGTGCCAGCAGCCCTTCCCCTAACTATGGCTACACCTTC. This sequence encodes CASSPSPNYGYTF.

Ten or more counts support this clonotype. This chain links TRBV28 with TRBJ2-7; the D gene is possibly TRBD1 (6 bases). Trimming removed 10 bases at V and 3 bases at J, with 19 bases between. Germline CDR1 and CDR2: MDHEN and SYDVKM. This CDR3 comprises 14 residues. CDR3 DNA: TGTGCCACCAACCTGGGAACAGGGCGCTACGAGCAGTACTTC. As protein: CATNLGTGRYEQYF.

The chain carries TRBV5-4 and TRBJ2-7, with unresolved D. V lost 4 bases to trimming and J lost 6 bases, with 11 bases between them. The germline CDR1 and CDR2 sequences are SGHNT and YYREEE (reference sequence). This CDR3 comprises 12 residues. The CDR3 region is CASSRSSGEQYF. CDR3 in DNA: TGTGCCAGCAGCCGATCCTCGGGCGAGCAGTACTTC.

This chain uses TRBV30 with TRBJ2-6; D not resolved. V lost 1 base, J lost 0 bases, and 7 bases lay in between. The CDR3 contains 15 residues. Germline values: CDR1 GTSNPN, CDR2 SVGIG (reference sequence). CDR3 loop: CAWSAGSSGANVLTF. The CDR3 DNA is TGTGCCTGGAGTGCCGGGTCCTCTGGGGCCAACGTCCTGACTTTC.

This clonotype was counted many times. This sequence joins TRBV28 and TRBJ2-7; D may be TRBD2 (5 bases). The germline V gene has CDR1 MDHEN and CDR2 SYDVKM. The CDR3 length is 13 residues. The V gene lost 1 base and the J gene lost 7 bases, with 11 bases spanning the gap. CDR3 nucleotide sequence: TGTGCCAGCAGTTTATTCCTCTCGGGAGAGCAGTACTTC. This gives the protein CASSLFLSGEQYF.

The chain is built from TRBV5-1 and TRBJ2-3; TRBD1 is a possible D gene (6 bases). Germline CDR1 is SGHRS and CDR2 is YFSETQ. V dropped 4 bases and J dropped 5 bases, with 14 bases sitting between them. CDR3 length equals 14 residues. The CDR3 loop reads CASSPGQSRDTQYF. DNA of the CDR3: TGCGCCAGCAGCCCTGGACAGTCTCGAGATACGCAGTATTTT.

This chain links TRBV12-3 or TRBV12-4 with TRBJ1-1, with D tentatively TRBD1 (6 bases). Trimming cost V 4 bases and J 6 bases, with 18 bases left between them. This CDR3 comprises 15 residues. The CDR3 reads CASSSSTGLLAEAFF. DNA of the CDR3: TGTGCCAGCAGTTCGTCGACAGGCCTTTTGGCTGAAGCTTTCTTT.

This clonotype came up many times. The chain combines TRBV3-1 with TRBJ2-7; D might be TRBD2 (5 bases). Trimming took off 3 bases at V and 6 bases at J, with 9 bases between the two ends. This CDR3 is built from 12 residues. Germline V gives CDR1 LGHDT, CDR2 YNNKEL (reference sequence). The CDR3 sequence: CASSHGESEQYF. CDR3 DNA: TGTGCCAGCAGCCACGGGGAGAGCGAGCAGTACTTC.

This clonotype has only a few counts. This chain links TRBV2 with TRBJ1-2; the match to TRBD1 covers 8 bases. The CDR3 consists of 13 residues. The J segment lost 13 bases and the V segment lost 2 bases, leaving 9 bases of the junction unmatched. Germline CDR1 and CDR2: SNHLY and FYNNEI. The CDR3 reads CASSESQGGETTF. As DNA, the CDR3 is TGTGCCAGCAGTGAATCACAGGGGGGCGAGACCACCTTC.

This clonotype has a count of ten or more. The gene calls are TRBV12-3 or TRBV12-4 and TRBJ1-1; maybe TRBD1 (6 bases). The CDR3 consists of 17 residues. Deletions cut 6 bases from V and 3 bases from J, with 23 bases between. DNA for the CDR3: TGTGCCAGCAGCCCTGAGGCTGGGGGCTTCAAGGACACTGAAGCTTTCTTT. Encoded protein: CASSPEAGGFKDTEAFF.

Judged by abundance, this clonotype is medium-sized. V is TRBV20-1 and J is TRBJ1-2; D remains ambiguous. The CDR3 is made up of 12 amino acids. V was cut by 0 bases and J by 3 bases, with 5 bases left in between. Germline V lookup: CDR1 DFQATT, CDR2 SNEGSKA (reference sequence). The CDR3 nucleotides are TGCAGTGCTAGAGATACCTACTATGGCTACACCTTC. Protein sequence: CSARDTYYGYTF.

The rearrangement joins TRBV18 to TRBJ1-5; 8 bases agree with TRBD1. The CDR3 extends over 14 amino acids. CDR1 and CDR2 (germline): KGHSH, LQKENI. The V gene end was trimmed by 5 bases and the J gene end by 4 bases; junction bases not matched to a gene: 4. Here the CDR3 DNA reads TGTGCCAGCTCAGGAACAGGGGGGAATCAGCCCCAGCATTTT. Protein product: CASSGTGGNQPQHF.

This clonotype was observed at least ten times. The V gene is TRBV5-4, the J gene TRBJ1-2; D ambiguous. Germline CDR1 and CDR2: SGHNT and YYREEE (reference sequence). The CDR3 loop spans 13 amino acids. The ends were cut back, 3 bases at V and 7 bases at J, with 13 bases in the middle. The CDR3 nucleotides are TGTGCCAGCAGCTCCGGGGATAGGGCTGGCTACACCTTC. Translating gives CASSSGDRAGYTF.